This T cell receptor (beta chain) was recovered during a study of response to subunit inactivated influenza vaccine (dated by TCRdb to 2016 to 2018). About the full investigation: To follow how T cells responded to a trivalent subunit inactivated influenza vaccine, the researchers relied on deep quantitative profiling of the T cell receptor repertoire.

According to the germline V gene, CDR1 reads LGHNA and CDR2 reads YNFKEQ. V ends up 4 bases short and J 3 bases short, with an unmatched junction base count of 15. The cysteine opens and the phenylalanine closes a CDR3 of 17 amino acids. The entry retains the CDR3 DNA only, 51 bases that are in frame from base 1. Library method: RT-PCR. This sample was sequenced with an Illumina HiSeq 2500. TCRdb reworked the public reads: Q25 trimming with fastp, MiXCR clone assembly, productive beta chains retained. Here each entry gathers all rows of one CDR3 protein and keeps the most common genes and DNA. Present in this sample are 400,000 to 550,000 distinct CDR3 sequences, about 25% of which were seen just once. Less than 2.5% of the sample goes to the ten largest clones. Beyond this particular receptor, the publication reports: The authors suggested that each seasonal influenza vaccination may recruit only a limited number of new T cells.

This clonotype was found a few times. No antigen is known for it. The record has no base qualities; no much larger clone is one base away. Recombination joined TRBV4-2 with TRBJ2-7; 7 nucleotides in the junction match TRBD1. This sequence was found in a man in his fifties who received an inactivated influenza vaccine. Donor details come from another sample of the same person, matched by shared clones. The source was CD4+ T cells sorted from PBMCs, collected 4 to 6 days after vaccination. The bases read TGTGCCAGCAGCCGCGAAATGGCGACAGGGATCTTCTACGAGCAGTACTTC. Its amino acids are CASSREMATGIFYEQYF.